The clone carrying this T cell receptor beta chain was seen a single time. Its cognate antigen is unknown. Only in-frame clones appear in the TCRdb table, and some are missing; sequencing was by immunoSEQ multiplex PCR. The table shows around 85,000 clones, with 70% to 90% occurring only once. The data stem from a study of T cell responses to AZD1222 COVID-19 vaccine. Across the whole study: Pooled in the analysis were second doses at about 4 or about 12 weeks.

The CDR3 covers 13 residues. V was shortened by 5 bases and J by 4 bases, with 9 bases between the two germline ends. CDR1 is MDHEN and CDR2 is SYDVKM in the germline V gene. The study's findings and limits: Among AZD1222 vaccinees, only five to seven were seropositive at baseline.

The sequences come from peripheral blood, collected on day 0 of AZD1222 vaccination. This TCR derives from an adult in good health. V usage is TRBV28 and J usage is TRBJ1-5; no definite D call. Here the CDR3 DNA reads TGTGCCAGCAGTAGTCAGGCAAATCAGCCCCAGCATTTT. This codes for CASSSQANQPQHF.